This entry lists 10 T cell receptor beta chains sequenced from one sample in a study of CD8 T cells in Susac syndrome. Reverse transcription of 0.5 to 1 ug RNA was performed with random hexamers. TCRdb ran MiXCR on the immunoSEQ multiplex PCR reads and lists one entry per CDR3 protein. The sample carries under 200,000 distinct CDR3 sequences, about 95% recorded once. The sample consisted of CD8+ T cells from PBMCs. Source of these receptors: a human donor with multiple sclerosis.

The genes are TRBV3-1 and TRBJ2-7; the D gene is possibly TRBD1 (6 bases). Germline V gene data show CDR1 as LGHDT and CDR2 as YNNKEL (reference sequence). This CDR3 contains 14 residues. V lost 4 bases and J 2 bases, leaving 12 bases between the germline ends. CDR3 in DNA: TGTGCCAGCAGCCCCTTTGGGACAACCTACGAGCAGTACTTC. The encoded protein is CASSPFGTTYEQYF.

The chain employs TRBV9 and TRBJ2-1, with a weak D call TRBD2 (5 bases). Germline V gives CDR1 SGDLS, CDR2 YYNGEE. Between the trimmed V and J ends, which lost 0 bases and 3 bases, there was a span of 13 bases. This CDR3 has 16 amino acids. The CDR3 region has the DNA TGTGCCAGCAGCGTAGGCCCGGGGTCCAACTACAATGAGCAGTTCTTC. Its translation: CASSVGPGSNYNEQFF.

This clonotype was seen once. CDR3 sequence reads: CSARVRVRSGNEQFF. The CDR3 region has the DNA TGCAGTGCTAGAGTCAGGGTGCGATCTGGCAATGAGCAGTTCTTC. This sequence joins TRBV20-1 and TRBJ2-1; D might be TRBD1 (5 bases). Between the trimmed V and J ends, which lost 1 base and 6 bases, there was a span of 16 bases. This CDR3 is built from 15 residues. In germline, CDR1 is DFQATT, CDR2 SNEGSKA (reference sequence).

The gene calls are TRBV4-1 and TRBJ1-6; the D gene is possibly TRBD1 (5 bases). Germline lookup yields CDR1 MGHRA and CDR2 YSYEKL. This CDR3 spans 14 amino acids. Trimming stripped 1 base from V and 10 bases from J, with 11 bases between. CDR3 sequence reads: CASSQVIGTSPLHF. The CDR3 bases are TGCGCCAGCAGCCAAGTCATCGGGACCTCACCCCTCCACTTT.

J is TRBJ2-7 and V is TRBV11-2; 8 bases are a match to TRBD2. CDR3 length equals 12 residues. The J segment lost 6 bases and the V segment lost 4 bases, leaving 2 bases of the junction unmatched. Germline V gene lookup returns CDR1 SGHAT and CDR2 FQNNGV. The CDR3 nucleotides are TGTGCCAGCAGCTCCGGGACTAGCGAGCAGTACTTC. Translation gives CASSSGTSEQYF. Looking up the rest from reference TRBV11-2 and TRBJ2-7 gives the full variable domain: EAGVAQSPRYKIIEKRQSVAFWCNPISGHATLYWYQQILGQGPKLLIQFQNNGVVDDSQLPKDRFSAERLKGVDSTLKIQPAKLEDSAVYLCASSSGTSEQYFGPGTRLTVT.

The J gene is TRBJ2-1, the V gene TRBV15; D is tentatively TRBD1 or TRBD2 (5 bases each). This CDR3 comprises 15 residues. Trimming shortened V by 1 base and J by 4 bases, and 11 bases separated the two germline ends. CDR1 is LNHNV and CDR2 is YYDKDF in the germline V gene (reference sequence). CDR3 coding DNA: TGTGCCACCAGCAGAGCCGGGACGGTGTACAATGAGCAGTTCTTC. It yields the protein CATSRAGTVYNEQFF.

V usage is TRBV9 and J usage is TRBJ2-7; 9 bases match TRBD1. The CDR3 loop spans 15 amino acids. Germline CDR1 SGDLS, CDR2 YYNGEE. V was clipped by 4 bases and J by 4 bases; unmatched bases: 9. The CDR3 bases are TGTGCCAGCAGCACCGGCGGGACAGGGCTTTACGAGCAGTACTTC. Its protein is CASSTGGTGLYEQYF.

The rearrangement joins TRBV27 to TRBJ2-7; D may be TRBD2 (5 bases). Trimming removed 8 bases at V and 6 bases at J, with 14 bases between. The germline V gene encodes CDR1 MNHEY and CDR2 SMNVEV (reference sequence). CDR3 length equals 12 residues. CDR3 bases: TGTGCCAGCGGTGATGGGAGCTCCGAGCAGTACTTC. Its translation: CASGDGSSEQYF.

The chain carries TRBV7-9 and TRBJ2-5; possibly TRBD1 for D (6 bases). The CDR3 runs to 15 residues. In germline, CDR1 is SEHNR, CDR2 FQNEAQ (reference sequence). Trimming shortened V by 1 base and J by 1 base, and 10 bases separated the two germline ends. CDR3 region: CASSLVDSLQETQYF. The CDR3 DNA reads TGTGCCAGCAGCTTAGTGGACAGCCTCCAAGAGACCCAGTACTTC.

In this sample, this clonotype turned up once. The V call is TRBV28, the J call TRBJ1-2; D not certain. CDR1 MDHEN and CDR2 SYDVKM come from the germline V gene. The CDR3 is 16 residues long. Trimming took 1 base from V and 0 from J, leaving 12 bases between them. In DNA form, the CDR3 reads TGTGCCAGCAGTTTATTGGCGGGCGCGACTAACTATGGCTACACCTTC. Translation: CASSLLAGATNYGYTF.